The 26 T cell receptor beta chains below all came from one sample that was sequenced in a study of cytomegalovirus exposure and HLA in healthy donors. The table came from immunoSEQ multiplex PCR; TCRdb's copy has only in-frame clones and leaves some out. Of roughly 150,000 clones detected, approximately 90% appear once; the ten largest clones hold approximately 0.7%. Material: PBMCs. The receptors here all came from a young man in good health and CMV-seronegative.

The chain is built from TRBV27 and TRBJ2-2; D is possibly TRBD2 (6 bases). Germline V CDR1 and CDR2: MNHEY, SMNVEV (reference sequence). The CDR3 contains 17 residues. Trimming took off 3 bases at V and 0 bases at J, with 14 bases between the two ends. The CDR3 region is CASSFFSGIPNTGELFF. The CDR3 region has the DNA TGTGCCAGCAGTTTCTTTAGCGGCATACCGAACACCGGGGAGCTGTTTTTT.

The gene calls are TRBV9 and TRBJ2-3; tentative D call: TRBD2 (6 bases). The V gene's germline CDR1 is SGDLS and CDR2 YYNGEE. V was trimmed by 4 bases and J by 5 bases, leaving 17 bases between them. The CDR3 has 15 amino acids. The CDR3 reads CASSPGGGAKDTQYF. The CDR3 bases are TGTGCCAGCAGCCCCGGGGGTGGGGCCAAAGATACGCAGTATTTT.

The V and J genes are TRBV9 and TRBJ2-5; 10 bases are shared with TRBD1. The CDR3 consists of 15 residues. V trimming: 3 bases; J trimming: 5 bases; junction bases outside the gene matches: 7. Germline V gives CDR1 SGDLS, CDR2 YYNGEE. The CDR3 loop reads CASSGRQGARETQYF. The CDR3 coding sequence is TGTGCCAGCAGCGGTCGACAGGGGGCGCGGGAGACCCAGTACTTC.

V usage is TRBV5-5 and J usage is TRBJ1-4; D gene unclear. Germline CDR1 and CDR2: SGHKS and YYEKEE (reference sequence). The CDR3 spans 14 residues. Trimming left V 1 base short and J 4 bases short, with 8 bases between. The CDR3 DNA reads TGTGCCAGCAGCTTGTATGCGGGTAATGAAAAACTGTTTTTT. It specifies CASSLYAGNEKLFF.

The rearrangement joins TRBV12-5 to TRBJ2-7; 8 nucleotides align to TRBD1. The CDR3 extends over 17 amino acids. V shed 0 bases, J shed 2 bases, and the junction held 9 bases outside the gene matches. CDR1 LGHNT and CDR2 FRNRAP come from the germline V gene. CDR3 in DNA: TGTGCTAGTGGTTTGGTTACCATGGGACAGGTAGCCTACGAGCAGTACGTC. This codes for CASGLVTMGQVAYEQYV.

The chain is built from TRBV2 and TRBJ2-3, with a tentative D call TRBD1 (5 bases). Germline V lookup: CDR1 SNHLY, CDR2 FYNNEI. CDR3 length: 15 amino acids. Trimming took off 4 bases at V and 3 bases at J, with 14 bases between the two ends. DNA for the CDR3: TGTGCCAGCAGTGTCCGCCGAGCAGGGACAGATACGCAGTATTTT. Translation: CASSVRRAGTDTQYF.

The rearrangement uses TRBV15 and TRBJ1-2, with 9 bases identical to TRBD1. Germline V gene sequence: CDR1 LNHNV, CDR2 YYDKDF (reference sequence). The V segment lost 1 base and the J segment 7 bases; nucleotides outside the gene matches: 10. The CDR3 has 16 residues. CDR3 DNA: TGTGCCACCAGCAGAGGGGCCGGGACAGGGCCGGTTGGCTACACCTTC. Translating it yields CATSRGAGTGPVGYTF.

The CDR3 bases are TGTGCCAGCAGCTTAGACGGAGTCCGCTATGGCTACACCTTC. This sequence encodes CASSLDGVRYGYTF. The rearrangement links TRBV7-2 to TRBJ1-2, with no clear D. Germline values: CDR1 SGHTA, CDR2 FQGNSA. The ends were cut back, 1 base at V and 4 bases at J, with 10 bases in the middle. This CDR3 is built from 14 residues.

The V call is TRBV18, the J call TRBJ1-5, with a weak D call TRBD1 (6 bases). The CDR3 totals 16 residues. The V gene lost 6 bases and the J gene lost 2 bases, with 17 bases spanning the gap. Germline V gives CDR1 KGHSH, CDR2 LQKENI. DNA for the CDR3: TGTGCCAGCTCCCTTGACAGGTCTTTTCGCAATCAGCCCCAGCATTTT. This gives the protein CASSLDRSFRNQPQHF.

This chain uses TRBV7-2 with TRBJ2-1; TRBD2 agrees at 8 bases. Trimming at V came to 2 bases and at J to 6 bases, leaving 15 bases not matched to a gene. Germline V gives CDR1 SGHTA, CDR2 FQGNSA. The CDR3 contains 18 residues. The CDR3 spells CASSLRRRAGERANEQFF. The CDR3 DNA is TGTGCCAGCAGCTTAAGGAGGCGAGCGGGAGAGAGGGCCAATGAGCAGTTCTTC.

Here the CDR3 reads CASSENGANYGYTF. The DNA for the CDR3 is TGTGCCAGCAGTGAAAACGGGGCTAACTATGGCTACACCTTC. The chain uses TRBV6-1 and TRBJ1-2, with D hard to call. Germline CDR1 MNHNS, CDR2 SASEGT. Trimming stripped 2 bases from V and 0 bases from J, with 7 bases between. The CDR3 loop spans 14 amino acids.

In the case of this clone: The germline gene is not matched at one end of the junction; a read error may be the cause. This CDR3 reads CASSLATQGTQYF. The CDR3 nucleotides are TGTGCCAGCAGCTTAGCGACTCAAGGGACCCAGTACTTC. The V call is TRBV7-9, the J call TRBJ2-5; D not certain. Germline lookup yields CDR1 SEHNR and CDR2 FQNEAQ (reference sequence). The CDR3 is 13 amino acids.

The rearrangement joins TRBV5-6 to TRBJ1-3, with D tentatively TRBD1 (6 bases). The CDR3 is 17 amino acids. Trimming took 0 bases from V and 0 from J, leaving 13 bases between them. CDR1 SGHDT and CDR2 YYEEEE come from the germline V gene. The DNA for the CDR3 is TGTGCCAGCAGCTTGGTAGGACAGTTGCACTCTGGAAACACCATATATTTT. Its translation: CASSLVGQLHSGNTIYF. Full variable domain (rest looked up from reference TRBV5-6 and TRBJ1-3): DAGVTQSPTHLIKTRGQQVTLRCSPKSGHDTVSWYQQALGQGPQFIFQYYEEEERQRGNFPDRFSGHQFPNYSSELNVNALLLGDSALYLCASSLVGQLHSGNTIYFGEGSWLTVV.

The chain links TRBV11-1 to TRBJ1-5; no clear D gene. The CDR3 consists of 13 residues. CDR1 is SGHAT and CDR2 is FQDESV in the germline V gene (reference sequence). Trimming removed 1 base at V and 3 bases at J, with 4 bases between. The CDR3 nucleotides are TGTGCCAGCAGCTTAGGGCTCAATCAGCCCCAGCATTTT. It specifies CASSLGLNQPQHF.

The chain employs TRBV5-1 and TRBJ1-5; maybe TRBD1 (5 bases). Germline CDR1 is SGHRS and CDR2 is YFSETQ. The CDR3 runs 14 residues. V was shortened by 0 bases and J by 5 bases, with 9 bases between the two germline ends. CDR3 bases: TGCGCCAGCAGCTTGGATGGAGGGGATCAGCCCCAGCATTTT. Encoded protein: CASSLDGGDQPQHF.

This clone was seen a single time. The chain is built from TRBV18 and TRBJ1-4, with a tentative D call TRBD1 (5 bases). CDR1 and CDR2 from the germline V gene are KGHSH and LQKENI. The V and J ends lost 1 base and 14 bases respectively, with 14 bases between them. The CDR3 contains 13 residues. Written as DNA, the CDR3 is TGTGCCAGCTCACCACGCAGGGAGGTCTATCTGTTTTTT. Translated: CASSPRREVYLFF.

The CDR3 loop reads CASSLGRTDTQYF. The CDR3 DNA sequence: TGTGCCAGCAGCTTAGGGAGAACGGATACGCAGTATTTT. The V call is TRBV7-8, the J call TRBJ2-3; D remains unclear. The CDR3 loop spans 13 amino acids. Per germline, CDR1 SGHVS and CDR2 FQNEAQ. V was cut by 1 base and J by 6 bases, with 8 bases left in between. Together with reference TRBV7-8 and TRBJ2-3, the CDR3 gives the full variable domain: GAGVSQSPRYKVAKRGQDVALRCDPISGHVSLFWYQQALGQGPEFLTYFQNEAQLDKSGLPSDRFFAERPEGSVSTLKIQRTQQEDSAVYLCASSLGRTDTQYFGPGTRLTVL.

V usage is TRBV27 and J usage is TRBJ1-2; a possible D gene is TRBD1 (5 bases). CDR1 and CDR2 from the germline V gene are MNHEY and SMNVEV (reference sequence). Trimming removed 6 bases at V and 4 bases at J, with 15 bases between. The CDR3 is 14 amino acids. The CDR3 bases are TGTGCCAGCAGGGTCAGGGTCAACTCCTATGGCTACACCTTC. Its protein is CASRVRVNSYGYTF.

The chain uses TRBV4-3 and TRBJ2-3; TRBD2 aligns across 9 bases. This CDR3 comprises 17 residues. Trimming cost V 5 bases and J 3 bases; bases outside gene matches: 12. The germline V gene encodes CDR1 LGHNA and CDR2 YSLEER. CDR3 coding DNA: TGCGCCAGCAGCGCAGGGACAGCGGGAGGTAGGACAGATACGCAGTATTTT. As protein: CASSAGTAGGRTDTQYF.

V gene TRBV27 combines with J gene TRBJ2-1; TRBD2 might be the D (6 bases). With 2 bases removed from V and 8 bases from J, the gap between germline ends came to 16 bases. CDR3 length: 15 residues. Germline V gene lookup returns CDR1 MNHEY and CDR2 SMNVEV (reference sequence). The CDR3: CASSLVSGGSHEQFF. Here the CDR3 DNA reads TGTGCCAGCAGTTTAGTTAGCGGAGGGAGCCATGAGCAGTTCTTC.

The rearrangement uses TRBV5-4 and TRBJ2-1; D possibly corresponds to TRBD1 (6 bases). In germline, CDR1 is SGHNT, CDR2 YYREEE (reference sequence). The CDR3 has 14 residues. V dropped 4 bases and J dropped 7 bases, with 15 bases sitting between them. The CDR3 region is CASSHRVDVNEQFF. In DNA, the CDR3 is TGTGCCAGCAGCCACAGGGTAGATGTAAATGAGCAGTTCTTC.

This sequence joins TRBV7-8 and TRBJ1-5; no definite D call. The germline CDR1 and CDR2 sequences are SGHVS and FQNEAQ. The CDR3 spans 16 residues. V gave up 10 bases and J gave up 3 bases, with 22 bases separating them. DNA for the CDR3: TGTGCCACCCTCCCGAAGGTCCCGGGTGACAATCAGCCCCAGCATTTT. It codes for CATLPKVPGDNQPQHF.

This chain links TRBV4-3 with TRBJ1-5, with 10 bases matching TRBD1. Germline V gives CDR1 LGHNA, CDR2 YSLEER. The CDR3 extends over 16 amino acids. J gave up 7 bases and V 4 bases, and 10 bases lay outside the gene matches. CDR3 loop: CASSPRTGGVWQPQHF. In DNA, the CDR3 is TGCGCCAGCAGCCCCCGGACAGGGGGTGTGTGGCAGCCCCAGCATTTT.

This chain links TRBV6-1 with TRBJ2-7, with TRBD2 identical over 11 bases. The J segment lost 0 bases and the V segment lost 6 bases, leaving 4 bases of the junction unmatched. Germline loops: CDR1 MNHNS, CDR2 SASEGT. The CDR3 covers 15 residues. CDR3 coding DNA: TGTGCCAGCAGCAGACTAGCGGGGTCCTCCTACGAGCAGTACTTC. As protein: CASSRLAGSSYEQYF.

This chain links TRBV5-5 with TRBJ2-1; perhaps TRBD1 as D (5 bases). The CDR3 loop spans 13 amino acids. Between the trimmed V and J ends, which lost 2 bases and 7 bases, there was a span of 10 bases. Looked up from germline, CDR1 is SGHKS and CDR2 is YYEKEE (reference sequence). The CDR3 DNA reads TGTGCCAGCAGCTTCCTCAGGGCTAATGAGCAGTTCTTC. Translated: CASSFLRANEQFF.

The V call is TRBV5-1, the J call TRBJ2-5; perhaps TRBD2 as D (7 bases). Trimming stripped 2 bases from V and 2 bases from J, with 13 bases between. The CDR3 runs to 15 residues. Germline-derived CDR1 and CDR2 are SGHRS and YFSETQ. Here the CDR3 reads CASSFQRGGQETQYF. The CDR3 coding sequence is TGCGCCAGCAGCTTTCAAAGGGGGGGTCAAGAGACCCAGTACTTC.